The rows below give T cell receptor beta chains drawn from one sample of a study of identical twins. TCRdb independently ran MiXCR on the 5' RACE reads; one entry per CDR3 protein. The sample holds fewer than 250,000 distinct CDR3 sequences, roughly 10% seen once. Sequenced: memory (CD45RO+) T cells sorted from blood. Source of these receptors: a woman aged 18-29 years in good health. Each CDR3 is given with its conserved first and last residue. A D gene is named only where the DNA matches it firmly. For some rows the clone size is stated as once, few or many, or as a class when expanded; others skip it.

CDR3 length	clone size	D gene	V gene	J gene	CDR3 protein	CDR3 DNA
14	few	.	TRBV15	TRBJ1-4	CATSRRGSGEKLFF	TGTGCCACCAGCAGGAGGGGATCGGGGGAAAAACTGTTTTTT
15	few	.	TRBV27	TRBJ2-6	CASARRNSGANVLTF	TGTGCCAGCGCCCGACGGAACTCTGGGGCCAACGTCCTGACTTTC
14	many	.	TRBV18	TRBJ1-2	CASSLRTGYYGYTF	TGTGCCAGCTCACTACGTACAGGGTACTATGGCTACACCTTC
13	many	.	TRBV12-3/TRBV12-4	TRBJ1-2	CASSLGGTDGYTF	TGTGCCAGCAGTTTAGGGGGAACTGATGGCTACACCTTC
14	few	.	TRBV7-2	TRBJ2-7	CASSLNGISYEQYF	TGTGCCAGCAGCTTAAACGGGATTTCCTACGAGCAGTACTTC
13	few	.	TRBV3-1	TRBJ2-3	CASSQQLGSAEYF	TGTGCCAGCAGCCAACAACTGGGCTCCGCGGAGTATTTT
13	.	.	TRBV7-2	TRBJ1-1	CASSLGRETPAFF	TGTGCCAGCAGCTTAGGACGGGAAACCCCGGCTTTCTTT
12	.	TRBD2	TRBV29-1	TRBJ2-1	CSVLAGGNEQFF	TGCAGCGTCCTAGCGGGAGGAAATGAGCAGTTCTTC
13	many	.	TRBV5-1	TRBJ2-3	CASSLGNRDTQYF	TGCGCCAGCAGCTTGGGCAATAGAGATACGCAGTATTTT
13	few	TRBD1	TRBV30	TRBJ2-5	CAWSRQGEETQYF	TGTGCCTGGAGTAGGCAGGGGGAAGAGACCCAGTACTTC
14	few	TRBD2	TRBV24-1	TRBJ2-1	CATSGSGRGNEQFF	TGTGCCACCAGTGGTAGCGGGAGGGGTAATGAGCAGTTCTTC
11	.	.	TRBV18	TRBJ2-3	CASLAADTQYF	TGTGCCAGCCTAGCCGCAGATACGCAGTATTTT
14	.	.	TRBV27	TRBJ1-2	CASSQFAGGTGYTF	TGTGCCAGCAGTCAATTTGCTGGGGGTACTGGCTACACCTTC
15	many	TRBD2	TRBV7-2	TRBJ2-1	CASSRELAVYNEQFF	TGTGCCAGCAGCCGAGAACTAGCGGTTTACAATGAGCAGTTCTTC
16	.	TRBD1	TRBV5-1	TRBJ2-3	CASSPSSGTGVRTQYF	TGCGCCAGCAGCCCATCCTCCGGGACAGGGGTGCGGACGCAGTATTTT
13	many	.	TRBV5-8	TRBJ1-4	CASSFVRNEKLFF	TGTGCCAGCAGCTTCGTCAGGAATGAAAAACTGTTTTTT
13	once	TRBD2	TRBV10-3	TRBJ2-6	CAVRGAGANVLTF	TGTGCCGTGCGGGGGGCTGGGGCCAACGTCCTGACTTTC